What follows are 30 T cell receptor beta chains derived from one specimen sequenced in a study of shared clonotypes between healthy human individuals. Method: immunoSEQ multiplex PCR; TCRdb's copy keeps in-frame clones and lacks some. The data hold a few million clones, with approximately 93% observed a single time. The sequencing input was naive CD4+ T cells from PBMCs. Stated subset: CD45RA+ positively selected. Receptors were obtained from a man aged 18 to 30 in good health. Some clones in this sample may be carry-over from other donors' samples.

The CDR3 sequence: CASRPGLLAKNIQYF. CDR3 nucleotide sequence: TGTGCCAGCAGACCGGGACTACTAGCCAAAAACATTCAGTACTTC. V gene TRBV6-1 combines with J gene TRBJ2-4; 7 bases are a match to TRBD2. CDR1 and CDR2 (germline): MNHNS, SASEGT. The V and J ends lost 6 bases and 0 bases, in that order; junction bases with no gene match: 5. The CDR3 loop spans 15 amino acids.

V usage is TRBV30 and J usage is TRBJ1-1; D perhaps matches TRBD1 (5 bases). V was clipped by 4 bases and J by 4 bases, with 16 bases between them. Germline values: CDR1 GTSNPN, CDR2 SVGIG (reference sequence). CDR3 size: 14 residues. CDR3: CAWNGGGASTEAFF. CDR3 nucleotide sequence: TGTGCCTGGAACGGAGGAGGGGCGAGCACTGAAGCTTTCTTT.

V and J are TRBV9 and TRBJ2-2; tentatively, D is TRBD1 or TRBD2 (5 bases each). Germline V gene lookup returns CDR1 SGDLS and CDR2 YYNGEE. The CDR3 consists of 14 residues. V dropped 4 bases and J dropped 3 bases, with 10 bases sitting between them. The CDR3 DNA follows: TGTGCCAGCAGCCCCCTGGGGGACACCGGGGAGCTGTTTTTT. It encodes CASSPLGDTGELFF.

This chain joins TRBV14 and TRBJ1-1; a possible D gene is TRBD1 (5 bases). Trimming pared 4 bases from V and 3 bases from J, leaving 15 bases between. The CDR3 is 15 amino acids. CDR1 and CDR2 (germline): SGHDN, FVKESK. This CDR3 reads CASSPLRVGHTEAFF. The CDR3 DNA follows: TGTGCCAGCAGCCCCCTCAGGGTAGGGCACACTGAAGCTTTCTTT.

V usage is TRBV4-1 and J usage is TRBJ1-5, with 11 bases lining up with TRBD1. Germline CDR1 MGHRA, CDR2 YSYEKL. The V gene end was trimmed by 2 bases and the J gene end by 2 bases; junction bases not matched to a gene: 5. There are 17 residues in the CDR3. CDR3 protein: CASSQTGQGAGNQPQHF. CDR3 DNA: TGCGCCAGCAGCCAAACCGGACAGGGGGCCGGCAATCAGCCCCAGCATTTT.

The gene calls are TRBV4-3 and TRBJ2-2; TRBD2 agrees at 15 bases. V was clipped by 1 base and J by 9 bases; unmatched bases: 6. The CDR3 runs 17 residues. Per the germline V gene, CDR1 is LGHNA and CDR2 is YSLEER. The CDR3 DNA follows: TGCGCCAGCAGCCAAGGGGGGACTAGCGGGAGGAAGCGGGAGCTGTTTTTT. As protein: CASSQGGTSGRKRELFF.

This chain links TRBV7-3 with TRBJ2-3; 9 nucleotides agree with TRBD2. Germline V gene data show CDR1 as SGHTA and CDR2 as FQGTGA. V was clipped by 5 bases and J by 3 bases; unmatched bases: 9. This CDR3 spans 16 amino acids. The CDR3 DNA reads TGTGCCAGCAGCGACCCCACCGGACTAGCGACAGATACGCAGTATTTT. Translating it yields CASSDPTGLATDTQYF. Looking up the rest from reference TRBV7-3 and TRBJ2-3 gives the full variable domain: GAGVSQTPSNKVTEKGKYVELRCDPISGHTALYWYRQSLGQGPEFLIYFQGTGAADDSGLPNDRFFAVRPEGSVSTLKIQRTERGDSAVYLCASSDPTGLATDTQYFGPGTRLTVL.

To note about this clone: A junction boundary mismatches the germline segment, possibly from a read error. The identical CDR3 is also encoded by other nucleotide sequences in the sample. The rearrangement links TRBV18 to TRBJ1-5; 7 positions agree with TRBD1. Per germline, CDR1 KGHSH and CDR2 LQKENI. This CDR3 is 14 amino acids long. The CDR3 nucleotides read TGTGCCAGCTCCCCCGGGACAGCCAATCAACCCCAGCATTTT. Translated, it gives CASSPGTANQPQHF.

The V gene is TRBV11-2, the J gene TRBJ2-1; the match to TRBD2 covers 9 bases. The CDR3 has 16 amino acids. In germline, CDR1 is SGHAT, CDR2 FQNNGV. V was clipped by 1 base and J by 3 bases; unmatched bases: 4. The CDR3 DNA reads TGTGCCAGCAGCTTAGGGGCGGGAGGGGGCTACAATGAGCAGTTCTTC. This translates into CASSLGAGGGYNEQFF. The variable domain in full, with the rest retrieved from reference TRBV11-2 and TRBJ2-1, is EAGVAQSPRYKIIEKRQSVAFWCNPISGHATLYWYQQILGQGPKLLIQFQNNGVVDDSQLPKDRFSAERLKGVDSTLKIQPAKLEDSAVYLCASSLGAGGGYNEQFFGPGTRLTVL.

The CDR3 loop reads CASSAPGDRRNTIYF. CDR3 coding DNA: TGTGCCAGCAGTGCCCCCGGGGACAGGAGAAACACCATATATTTT. The chain employs TRBV6-1 and TRBJ1-3; 8 bases agree with TRBD1. This CDR3 region has 15 residues. The junction had 7 bases not matched to a gene; V was cut back by 4 bases and J by 5 bases. Germline loops: CDR1 MNHNS, CDR2 SASEGT.

The chain couples TRBV4-2 to TRBJ2-1; the match to TRBD2 covers 15 bases. Germline V gives CDR1 LGHNA, CDR2 YNFKEQ. The CDR3 contains 15 residues. V was pared by 4 bases and J by 10 bases, with 5 bases of the junction left unmatched. The CDR3 DNA is TGTGCCAGCAGCCCTAGGACTAGCGGGAGGGTGGAGCAGTTCTTC. It encodes CASSPRTSGRVEQFF.

The chain combines TRBV11-1 with TRBJ1-1; D unresolved. The CDR3 has 13 residues. The germline V gene has CDR1 SGHAT and CDR2 FQDESV (reference sequence). Between the trimmed V and J ends, which lost 1 base and 2 bases, there was a span of 5 bases. For the CDR3, the DNA is TGTGCCAGCAGCTTAGAGGCCAACACTGAAGCTTTCTTT. Protein sequence: CASSLEANTEAFF. Using reference TRBV11-1 and TRBJ1-1 for the parts outside the CDR3, the full variable domain is EAEVAQSPRYKITEKSQAVAFWCDPISGHATLYWYRQILGQGPELLVQFQDESVVDDSQLPKDRFSAERLKGVDSTLKIQPAELGDSAMYLCASSLEANTEAFFGQGTRLTVV.

The gene calls are TRBV7-8 and TRBJ2-1; D gene uncertain. This CDR3 comprises 15 residues. Germline CDR1 SGHVS, CDR2 FQNEAQ. Trimming removed 0 bases from V and 8 bases from J, with 14 bases in between. This chain's CDR3 is CASSLALAVPDEQFF. CDR3 in DNA: TGTGCCAGCAGCTTAGCGTTGGCGGTTCCAGATGAGCAGTTCTTC.

V gene TRBV7-6 combines with J gene TRBJ2-3; D assignment may be TRBD1 or TRBD2 (5 bases each). Germline V gene data show CDR1 as SGHVS and CDR2 as FNYEAQ. This CDR3 has 14 amino acids. Between the trimmed V and J ends, which lost 8 bases and 5 bases, there was a span of 17 bases. The CDR3 region is CASAPVGVGDTQYF. The CDR3 DNA sequence: TGTGCCAGCGCCCCGGTGGGGGTTGGAGATACGCAGTATTTT.

This chain links TRBV28 with TRBJ1-5, with D hard to call. Germline assignment: CDR1 MDHEN and CDR2 SYDVKM. CDR3 length: 14 amino acids. Trimming cost V 8 bases and J 7 bases, with 18 bases left between them. The CDR3 DNA reads TGTGCCAGCTGTGAAGGTCCTTTGGGGCAGCCCCAGCATTTT. Translating gives CASCEGPLGQPQHF.

CDR3 amino acids: CASSYSGSRITDTQYF. The DNA of the CDR3 is TGTGCCAGCAGTTACTCTGGCTCTAGAATCACAGATACGCAGTATTTT. The chain couples TRBV6-6 to TRBJ2-3; the D is unclear. V lost 0 bases, J lost 2 bases, and 12 bases lay in between. Germline CDR1 reads MNHNY; CDR2 reads SVGAGI (reference sequence). The CDR3 runs 16 residues.

The rearrangement uses TRBV10-3 and TRBJ1-2; TRBD1 might be the D (6 bases). CDR1 and CDR2 (germline): ENHRY, SYGVKD. Trimming pared 2 bases from V and 2 bases from J, leaving 12 bases between. The CDR3 runs to 15 residues. The CDR3 bases are TGTGCCATCAGTGAGCCGACAGGCGCCAACTATGGCTACACCTTC. It codes for CAISEPTGANYGYTF.

The chain recombines TRBV18 with TRBJ1-2; tentatively, D is TRBD1 (5 bases). The CDR3 consists of 13 residues. The germline V and J ends were trimmed by 6 bases and 2 bases, with 10 bases remaining between them. Germline CDR1 reads KGHSH; CDR2 reads LQKENI. CDR3 loop: CASSRGENYGYTF. CDR3 in DNA: TGTGCCAGCTCCCGGGGGGAGAACTATGGCTACACCTTC.

V and J are TRBV18 and TRBJ1-5; TRBD1 matches 12 bases. Germline CDR1 KGHSH, CDR2 LQKENI. Trimming took 5 bases from V and 7 from J; bases not matched to a gene: 6. This CDR3 has 15 amino acids. The CDR3 loop reads CASSSGQGAWQPQHF. DNA for the CDR3: TGTGCCAGCTCATCGGGACAGGGGGCATGGCAGCCCCAGCATTTT.

The chain uses TRBV19 and TRBJ1-5; D gene unclear. This CDR3 comprises 15 residues. V was pared by 7 bases and J by 0 bases, with 13 bases between. CDR1 is LNHDA and CDR2 is SQIVND in the germline V gene (reference sequence). This CDR3 is CASTRLGNSNQPQHF. In nucleotides, the CDR3 is TGTGCCAGTACTCGCCTCGGAAATAGCAATCAGCCCCAGCATTTT.

The chain is built from TRBV7-2 and TRBJ2-3; D ambiguous. Germline values: CDR1 SGHTA, CDR2 FQGNSA. The V end lost 10 bases, the J end lost 4 bases, and 21 bases lay between the germline ends. The CDR3 is 15 residues long. The CDR3 sequence is CATTALRGGADTQYF. DNA for the CDR3: TGTGCCACCACAGCTTTACGAGGTGGCGCAGATACGCAGTATTTT. Variable domain in full (rest from reference TRBV7-2 and TRBJ2-3): GAGVSQSPSNKVTEKGKDVELRCDPISGHTALYWYRQSLGQGLEFLIYFQGNSAPDKSGLPSDRFSAERTGGSVSTLTIQRTQQEDSAVYLCATTALRGGADTQYFGPGTRLTVL.

The rearrangement uses TRBV5-5 and TRBJ1-5; 9 positions match TRBD1. This CDR3 has 15 amino acids. Germline trimming cut 4 bases from V and 9 bases from J; bases unmatched to any gene: 11. Germline V lookup: CDR1 SGHKS, CDR2 YYEKEE (reference sequence). CDR3 DNA sequence: TGTGCCAGCAGCCCGCAGACAGGGGGAGGTCGGCCCCAGCATTTT. Translated, it gives CASSPQTGGGRPQHF.

The genes are TRBV7-9 and TRBJ2-3; D unresolved. CDR3 length equals 13 residues. V lost 3 bases and J lost 6, with 10 bases in between. CDR1 and CDR2 (germline): SEHNR, FQNEAQ (reference sequence). The CDR3 region has the DNA TGTGCCAGCAGCTTGGGATACGGGGATACGCAGTATTTT. Translated: CASSLGYGDTQYF.

V and J are TRBV19 and TRBJ2-3, with 7 bases that match TRBD1. The CDR3 spans 14 residues. Germline CDR1 and CDR2: LNHDA and SQIVND (reference sequence). J gave up 2 bases and V 9 bases, and 8 bases lay outside the gene matches. In DNA, the CDR3 is TGTGCCAGCAATTTGGGACAGACCACAGATACGCAGTATTTT. It encodes CASNLGQTTDTQYF.

The V and J genes are TRBV7-2 and TRBJ2-1; 7 nucleotides agree with TRBD2. Per the germline V gene, CDR1 is SGHTA and CDR2 is FQGNSA. The trim removed 0 bases at V and 9 bases at J, leaving 5 bases unmatched. The CDR3 runs to 14 residues. The CDR3 coding sequence is TGTGCCAGCAGCTTAGCGGGGGGGTCCTCTGAGCAGTTCTTC. Its translation is CASSLAGGSSEQFF.

The chain joins TRBV19 to TRBJ2-7, with a weak D call TRBD1 (8 bases). Trimming removed 9 bases from V and 4 bases from J, with 19 bases in between. The CDR3 covers 14 residues. The germline V gene encodes CDR1 LNHDA and CDR2 SQIVND (reference sequence). Here the CDR3 DNA reads TGTGCCAGCAAGGACAGGGAGGGACCATACGAGCAGTACTTC. It codes for CASKDREGPYEQYF.

In regard to this clone: Other nucleotide sequences in the sample specify the same CDR3. This chain uses TRBV5-1 with TRBJ2-3; D may be TRBD1 (6 bases). There are 15 residues in the CDR3. V was trimmed by 0 bases and J by 1 base, leaving 9 bases between them. CDR1 and CDR2 (germline): SGHRS, YFSETQ. The CDR3 nucleotides are TGCGCCAGCAGCTTGGAAGGGGGACGCACAGATACGCAGTATTTT. Translating gives CASSLEGGRTDTQYF.

This rearrangement joins TRBV6-6 to TRBJ2-1; 7 bases fit TRBD1. Trimming removed 6 bases from V and 7 bases from J; junction bases left unmatched: 6. Germline CDR1 MNHNY, CDR2 SVGAGI (reference sequence). This CDR3 has 13 residues. The CDR3 DNA reads TGTGCCAGCAGATGGGACAGTGGGAATGAGCAGTTCTTC. Translating it yields CASRWDSGNEQFF.

The gene calls are TRBV5-8 and TRBJ1-4; 7 nucleotides agree with TRBD1. Trimming at V came to 0 bases and at J to 9 bases, leaving 5 bases not matched to a gene. Germline loops: CDR1 SGHTS, CDR2 YDEGEE. The CDR3 loop spans 14 amino acids. CDR3 sequence reads: CASSLGERGQKLFF. CDR3 coding DNA: TGTGCCAGCAGCTTGGGGGAGAGGGGGCAAAAACTGTTTTTT. Full variable domain (rest looked up from reference TRBV5-8 and TRBJ1-4): EAGVTQSPTHLIKTRGQQATLRCSPISGHTSVYWYQQALGLGLQFLLWYDEGEERNRGNFPPRFSGRQFPNYSSELNVNALELEDSALYLCASSLGERGQKLFFGSGTQLSVL.

This chain joins TRBV19 and TRBJ2-2, with TRBD1 matching over 7 bases. CDR1 is LNHDA and CDR2 is SQIVND in the germline V gene (reference sequence). The CDR3 is made up of 15 amino acids. V dropped 6 bases and J dropped 6; count of bases not matched to a gene: 10. Here the CDR3 reads CASRHTGVMAGELFF. The DNA of the CDR3 is TGTGCCAGTAGACATACAGGGGTAATGGCCGGGGAGCTGTTTTTT.